A single sample gave rise to the 23 T cell receptor beta chains below, sequenced in a study of cytotoxic CD8 clonotypes in ibrutinib-treated CLL. This table comes from immunoSEQ multiplex PCR, and its TCRdb copy is limited to in-frame clones, with some not included. The sample has about 39,000 clones, approximately 71% seen once; the top ten hold 7%. The sequencing used PBMCs, collected at disease progression, from a patient treated with ibrutinib. These receptor sequences come from a human donor with chronic lymphocytic leukemia.

This clone was detected once. The rearrangement joins TRBV7-9 to TRBJ2-1, with 8 bases that match TRBD1. CDR1 and CDR2 (germline): SEHNR, FQNEAQ (reference sequence). The CDR3 is 16 amino acids. V shed 5 bases, J shed 5 bases, and the junction held 11 bases outside the gene matches. CDR3 in DNA: TGTGCCAGCAGCCCCCTTTGGACAGGGTCGAACAATGAGCAGTTCTTC. It yields the protein CASSPLWTGSNNEQFF.

The genes are TRBV29-1 and TRBJ2-6; no firm D call. Trimming took 0 bases from V and 4 from J, leaving 19 bases between them. Germline lookup yields CDR1 SQVTM and CDR2 ANQGSEA. There are 18 residues in the CDR3. CDR3 DNA sequence: TGCAGCGTTGAAGAAACGTGGGGATCTCCCGGGGGGGCCAACGTCCTGACTTTC. This encodes CSVEETWGSPGGANVLTF. The full variable domain, rest sourced from reference TRBV29-1 and TRBJ2-6, is SAVISQKPSRDICQRGTSLTIQCQVDSQVTMMFWYRQQPGQSLTLIATANQGSEATYESGFVIDKFPISRPNLTFSTLTVSNMSPEDSSIYLCSVEETWGSPGGANVLTFGAGSRLTVL.

The V gene is TRBV4-1, the J gene TRBJ1-5; the match to TRBD1 covers 7 bases. The CDR3 spans 14 residues. V shed 4 bases and J 4 bases; nucleotides not matched to a gene: 4. Germline loops: CDR1 MGHRA, CDR2 YSYEKL. The CDR3 sequence is CASSRGTVNQPQHF. DNA of the CDR3: TGCGCCAGCAGCCGAGGGACAGTTAATCAGCCCCAGCATTTT.

This chain connects TRBV7-3 to TRBJ2-1; TRBD2 matches at 7 bases. The CDR3 sequence is 15 residues long. With 3 bases clipped from V and 4 bases from J, the junction kept 6 bases outside the gene matches. Germline loops: CDR1 SGHTA, CDR2 FQGTGA. CDR3 region: CASSFPGRQYNEQFF. CDR3 DNA: TGTGCCAGCAGCTTCCCCGGGAGGCAATACAATGAGCAGTTCTTC.

Turning to this clone: This sample includes further DNA sequences coding for the same CDR3. The chain carries TRBV15 and TRBJ2-3; D unclear. Deletions cut 0 bases from V and 2 bases from J, with 6 bases between. This CDR3 spans 14 amino acids. The germline CDR1 and CDR2 sequences are LNHNV and YYDKDF (reference sequence). Here the CDR3 reads CATSRDLNTDTQYF. CDR3 nucleotides: TGTGCCACCAGCAGAGATCTAAACACAGATACGCAGTATTTT. Full variable domain (missing parts from reference TRBV15 and TRBJ2-3): DAMVIQNPRYQVTQFGKPVTLSCSQTLNHNVMYWYQQKSSQAPKLLFHYYDKDFNNEADTPDNFQSRRPNTSFCFLDIRSPGLGDTAMYLCATSRDLNTDTQYFGPGTRLTVL.

The CDR3 region is CASSVQGVGETQYF. CDR3 nucleotides: TGTGCCAGCAGCGTACAGGGTGTCGGAGAGACCCAGTACTTC. The chain employs TRBV9 and TRBJ2-5; maybe TRBD1 (5 bases). Germline V gene data show CDR1 as SGDLS and CDR2 as YYNGEE. Trimming removed 1 base from V and 4 bases from J, with 11 bases in between. The CDR3 is 14 amino acids.

This clone was observed a single time. The V gene is TRBV6-5, the J gene TRBJ2-2; tentative D call: TRBD1 (6 bases). Per the germline V gene, CDR1 is MNHEY and CDR2 is SVGAGI. V lost 6 bases and J 7 bases, leaving 15 bases between the germline ends. The CDR3 is 14 amino acids. The CDR3 DNA follows: TGTGCCAGCAGGGGACAATTTCACAGCGGGGAGCTGTTTTTT. Protein sequence: CASRGQFHSGELFF.

The rearrangement joins TRBV30 to TRBJ1-2; D remains unclear. The CDR3 has 10 amino acids. Between the trimmed V and J ends, which lost 5 bases and 8 bases, there was a span of 9 bases. Germline loops: CDR1 GTSNPN, CDR2 SVGIG (reference sequence). This CDR3 is CAWFYGGYTF. CDR3 nucleotide sequence: TGTGCCTGGTTTTATGGAGGCTACACCTTC.

The chain has TRBV4-2 and TRBJ1-4; 8 nucleotides line up with TRBD1. Germline V gene lookup returns CDR1 LGHNA and CDR2 YNFKEQ. The CDR3 totals 16 residues. After removal of 3 bases from V and 8 bases from J, the junction contained 11 bases not matched to a gene. The CDR3 region has the DNA TGTGCCAGCAGCCAGGCCACAGGGGGGGTGACGGAAAAACTGTTTTTT. Its protein product is CASSQATGGVTEKLFF.

The J gene is TRBJ2-7, the V gene TRBV6-1; D unresolved. With 0 bases removed from V and 0 bases from J, the gap between germline ends came to 12 bases. The CDR3 covers 16 residues. The V gene's germline CDR1 is MNHNS and CDR2 SASEGT. The CDR3 sequence is CASSEAIMGSSYEQYF. CDR3 bases: TGTGCCAGCAGTGAAGCTATAATGGGTAGCTCCTACGAGCAGTACTTC.

CDR3: CAWSLVGHTDTQYF. The CDR3 DNA follows: TGTGCCTGGAGCCTGGTCGGACACACAGATACGCAGTATTTT. The genes are TRBV30 and TRBJ2-3, with a tentative D call TRBD1 (5 bases). The CDR3 consists of 14 residues. In germline, CDR1 is GTSNPN, CDR2 SVGIG (reference sequence). V dropped 3 bases and J dropped 2 bases, with 12 bases sitting between them.

The chain carries TRBV5-1 and TRBJ1-1; no clear D. Germline-derived CDR1 and CDR2 are SGHRS and YFSETQ. Trimming left V 5 bases short and J 3 bases short, with 5 bases between. The CDR3 sequence is 11 residues long. The CDR3 here is CASRVDTEAFF. The CDR3 region has the DNA TGCGCCAGCAGGGTAGACACTGAAGCTTTCTTT.

Turning to this clone: This sample also contains other DNA sequences that code for the same CDR3. The genes are TRBV9 and TRBJ2-1; no clear D gene. V lost 0 bases, J lost 2 bases, and 9 bases lay in between. The CDR3 runs to 15 residues. The V gene's germline CDR1 is SGDLS and CDR2 YYNGEE. The CDR3 region is CASSVAVVPYNEQFF. The CDR3 DNA is TGTGCCAGCAGCGTAGCTGTAGTACCCTACAATGAGCAGTTCTTC.

CDR3 in DNA: TGTGCCTGGAGTGTCTGGCTAGCGGCGAACACCGGGGAGCTGTTTTTT. Amino acid sequence: CAWSVWLAANTGELFF. The V call is TRBV30, the J call TRBJ2-2, with 7 positions matching TRBD2. Germline V gene lookup returns CDR1 GTSNPN and CDR2 SVGIG (reference sequence). The CDR3 covers 16 residues. V was clipped by 0 bases and J by 0 bases; unmatched bases: 4.

This rearrangement joins TRBV5-5 to TRBJ2-1; 9 nucleotides agree with TRBD1. The CDR3 runs 19 residues. Germline V gene lookup returns CDR1 SGHKS and CDR2 YYEKEE (reference sequence). The V and J ends lost 1 base and 2 bases, in that order; junction bases with no gene match: 13. CDR3 in DNA: TGTGCCAGCAGCTTGACAGGGGGCTTCGCGGGAGTACCCTACAATGAGCAGTTCTTC. Encoded protein: CASSLTGGFAGVPYNEQFF. Full variable domain (missing parts from reference TRBV5-5 and TRBJ2-1): DAGVTQSPTHLIKTRGQQVTLRCSPISGHKSVSWYQQVLGQGPQFIFQYYEKEERGRGNFPDRFSARQFPNYSSELNVNALLLGDSALYLCASSLTGGFAGVPYNEQFFGPGTRLTVL.

This clone was picked up one time. The chain has TRBV11-3 and TRBJ2-1; TRBD2 might be the D (6 bases). Germline CDR1 reads SGHNT; CDR2 reads YENEEA. The CDR3 extends over 15 amino acids. V was pared by 5 bases and J by 0 bases, with 11 bases between. The CDR3 DNA follows: TGTGCCAGCAGCCGTCTAGCGACCTCCTACAATGAGCAGTTCTTC. Translating gives CASSRLATSYNEQFF.

The chain joins TRBV18 to TRBJ1-6; no definite D call. V was pared by 3 bases and J by 7 bases, with 16 bases between. Germline CDR1 KGHSH, CDR2 LQKENI. CDR3 length: 16 residues. CDR3: CASSPQHSVTNSPLHF. In nucleotides, the CDR3 is TGTGCCAGCTCACCTCAACACAGTGTCACCAATTCACCCCTCCACTTT.

The chain joins TRBV7-7 to TRBJ1-3; D is unclear. The CDR3 is 13 amino acids. Germline loops: CDR1 SSHAT, CDR2 FNYEAQ (reference sequence). The CDR3 is CASGSDSGNTIYF. CDR3 in DNA: TGTGCTAGCGGCTCTGACTCTGGAAACACCATATATTTT.

Turning to this clone: The sample has other DNA sequences that encode this CDR3 too. Here the CDR3 DNA reads TGTGCCAGCAGCCAAGCGGGACAGGGGATTGAAAAACTGTTTTTT. It encodes CASSQAGQGIEKLFF. The chain combines TRBV4-2 with TRBJ1-4, with 10 nucleotides matching TRBD1. V lost 1 base, J lost 7 bases, and 3 bases stayed unmatched. Germline lookup yields CDR1 LGHNA and CDR2 YNFKEQ. The CDR3 runs 15 residues.

This clone was seen once. V usage is TRBV11-3 and J usage is TRBJ2-3; D is unclear. Germline V gene data show CDR1 as SGHNT and CDR2 as YENEEA. V lost 5 bases, J lost 4 bases, and 13 bases lay in between. The CDR3 length is 14 residues. The CDR3 DNA reads TGTGCCAGCAGCCCCTCTAGAATTGCAGATACGCAGTATTTT. Protein sequence: CASSPSRIADTQYF. Full variable domain (remainder filled in from reference TRBV11-3 and TRBJ2-3): EAGVVQSPRYKIIEKKQPVAFWCNPISGHNTLYWYLQNLGQGPELLIRYENEEAVDDSQLPKDRFSAERLKGVDSTLKIQPAELGDSAVYLCASSPSRIADTQYFGPGTRLTVL.

The rearrangement joins TRBV7-8 to TRBJ2-7; the match to TRBD1 covers 12 bases. CDR3 length: 15 amino acids. Trimming cost V 5 bases and J 5 bases; bases outside gene matches: 7. CDR1 is SGHVS and CDR2 is FQNEAQ in the germline V gene. The CDR3: CASSGRDRGLHEQYF. In DNA form, the CDR3 reads TGTGCCAGCAGCGGCCGGGACAGGGGGCTTCACGAGCAGTACTTC.

The chain uses TRBV6-1 and TRBJ2-1, with TRBD1 matching over 10 bases. Germline trimming cut 4 bases from V and 1 base from J; bases unmatched to any gene: 4. The CDR3 has 16 amino acids. The germline gives CDR1 MNHNS, CDR2 SASEGT. DNA of the CDR3: TGTGCCAGCAGTGGGGACAGGGGACCATCCTACAATGAGCAGTTCTTC. As protein: CASSGDRGPSYNEQFF.

With respect to this clone: One junction end disagrees with the germline gene, perhaps due to a read error. This chain links TRBV7-9 with TRBJ2-1; 7 positions match TRBD2. CDR1 is SEHNR and CDR2 is FQNEAQ in the germline V gene (reference sequence). This CDR3 has 13 residues. The CDR3 region has the DNA TGTGCCAGCAGCGTAGCGGGTTACAATGAGCAGTTCTTC. Its translation: CASSVAGYNEQFF. Supplemented by reference TRBV7-9 and TRBJ2-1, the full variable domain reads DTGVSQNPRHKITKRGQNVTFRCDPISEHNRLYWYRQTLGQGPEFLTYFQNEAQLEKSRLLSDRFSAERPKGSFSTLEIQRTEQGDSAMYLCASSVAGYNEQFFGPGTRLTVL.